The 31 T cell receptor beta chains presented below share a single source sample, sequenced in a study of blood T cell repertoires in COVID-19. The method was immunoSEQ multiplex PCR; TCRdb's version includes in-frame clones alone and lacks a portion of them. The sample lists 140,000 to 150,000 clones; around 87% were seen once. The source material was PBMCs or T cells enriched from blood (not recorded which). These receptors all come from a man aged 55 to 70 who had recovered from COVID-19.

The sample holds one count of this clone. The V and J genes are TRBV6-5 and TRBJ2-4; D is possibly TRBD2 (5 bases). The germline gives CDR1 MNHEY, CDR2 SVGAGI. This CDR3 contains 15 residues. The V gene lost 6 bases and the J gene lost 0 bases, with 12 bases spanning the gap. DNA of the CDR3: TGTGCCAGCAGACAAACCCGGGGAGCCAAAAACATTCAGTACTTC. Amino acids: CASRQTRGAKNIQYF.

This sequence joins TRBV5-4 and TRBJ1-5, with 7 bases aligning to TRBD1. The V and J ends lost 4 bases and 2 bases, in that order; junction bases with no gene match: 3. CDR3 length equals 14 residues. Germline V lookup: CDR1 SGHNT, CDR2 YYREEE (reference sequence). The CDR3 coding sequence is TGTGCCAGCAGCGCGGGGACAGGCAATCAGCCCCAGCATTTT. Protein product: CASSAGTGNQPQHF.

V and J are TRBV11-2 and TRBJ2-7; 9 nucleotides align to TRBD2. From germline, CDR1 is SGHAT and CDR2 FQNNGV. J lost 2 bases, V lost 2 bases, and 4 bases had no gene match. The CDR3 consists of 15 residues. The CDR3 is CASSLIAGAPYEQYF. The DNA for the CDR3 is TGTGCCAGCAGCTTAATAGCGGGAGCTCCCTACGAGCAGTACTTC.

V gene TRBV5-1 combines with J gene TRBJ2-1, with D possibly matching TRBD2 (7 bases). There are 18 residues in the CDR3. The V end was cut by 0 bases, the J end by 4 bases, with 20 bases between. The germline CDR1 and CDR2 sequences are SGHRS and YFSETQ. The CDR3: CASSLVTGGLRGYNEQFF. The CDR3 coding sequence is TGCGCCAGCAGCTTGGTTACCGGGGGACTAAGGGGGTACAATGAGCAGTTCTTC. Based on the CDR3 plus reference TRBV5-1 and TRBJ2-1, the full variable domain is KAGVTQTPRYLIKTRGQQVTLSCSPISGHRSVSWYQQTPGQGLQFLFEYFSETQRNKGNFPGRFSGRQFSNSRSEMNVSTLELGDSALYLCASSLVTGGLRGYNEQFFGPGTRLTVL.

This rearrangement joins TRBV18 to TRBJ2-1; unclear D gene. Between the trimmed V and J ends, which lost 3 bases and 3 bases, there was a span of 12 bases. The CDR3 contains 15 residues. Germline loops: CDR1 KGHSH, CDR2 LQKENI. CDR3 loop: CASSPQVSLYNEQFF. The CDR3 DNA reads TGTGCCAGCTCACCTCAGGTTTCCCTCTACAATGAGCAGTTCTTC.

V usage is TRBV27 and J usage is TRBJ2-2; 11 bases are a match to TRBD1. The CDR3 spans 14 residues. CDR1 and CDR2 (germline): MNHEY, SMNVEV (reference sequence). The chain's CDR3 is CATRDRGLSGELFF. CDR3 bases: TGTGCTACCAGGGACAGGGGGTTGTCCGGGGAGCTGTTTTTT.

This chain connects TRBV28 to TRBJ1-6; tentative D call: TRBD1 (5 bases). Germline V lookup: CDR1 MDHEN, CDR2 SYDVKM. This CDR3 is built from 15 residues. The germline V and J ends were trimmed by 6 bases and 3 bases, with 12 bases remaining between them. The CDR3 protein is CASSGGEDYNSPLHF. The DNA for the CDR3 is TGTGCCAGCAGCGGGGGGGAGGACTATAATTCACCCCTCCACTTT.

V gene TRBV9 combines with J gene TRBJ2-5; 10 nucleotides agree with TRBD2. This CDR3 is 17 amino acids long. The germline gives CDR1 SGDLS, CDR2 YYNGEE. V shed 0 bases, J shed 5 bases, and the junction held 10 bases outside the gene matches. Here the CDR3 DNA reads TGTGCCAGCAGCGTAGGGATTCAGCGGGAGGGCCGGGAGACCCAGTACTTC. This encodes CASSVGIQREGRETQYF.

The chain uses TRBV3-1 (or the pseudogene TRBV3-2) and TRBJ2-2; 7 bases map to TRBD1. Trimming took 4 bases from V and 5 from J; bases not matched to a gene: 7. Germline lookup yields CDR1 LGHDT and CDR2 YNNKEL (reference sequence). This CDR3 spans 15 amino acids. The CDR3 DNA reads TGTGCCAGCAGCCTTAGACAGGGCGAGACCGGGGAGCTGTTTTTT. This gives the protein CASSLRQGETGELFF.

This chain connects TRBV7-9 to TRBJ2-7, with D unclear. V shed 1 base and J shed 5 bases, with 9 bases lying between them. Germline V gene lookup returns CDR1 SEHNR and CDR2 FQNEAQ (reference sequence). This CDR3 is 13 amino acids long. The CDR3 loop reads CASSLGSRDEQYF. DNA of the CDR3: TGTGCCAGCAGCTTAGGGTCACGGGACGAGCAGTACTTC.

Details on this clone: This sample includes further DNA sequences coding for the same CDR3. The J gene is TRBJ1-5, the V gene TRBV3-1 (or the pseudogene TRBV3-2); D possibly corresponds to TRBD1 (5 bases). The germline gives CDR1 LGHDT, CDR2 YNNKEL (reference sequence). This CDR3 spans 12 amino acids. The V and J ends lost 2 bases and 7 bases respectively, with 6 bases between them. CDR3 protein: CASSQRGQPQHF. CDR3 coding DNA: TGTGCCAGCAGCCAACGGGGGCAGCCCCAGCATTTT.

This clone was found once. The chain has TRBV4-1 and TRBJ1-4; D not certain. Germline-derived CDR1 and CDR2 are MGHRA and YSYEKL. The CDR3 runs 16 residues. V shed 1 base and J shed 0 bases, with 9 bases lying between them. The CDR3, as DNA: TGCGCCAGCAGCCAAGGGGCTGATCCAACTAATGAAAAACTGTTTTTT. Translation gives CASSQGADPTNEKLFF.

The chain has TRBV5-1 and TRBJ1-1; D is undetermined. Germline values: CDR1 SGHRS, CDR2 YFSETQ. V was clipped by 4 bases and J by 4 bases, with 14 bases between them. This CDR3 spans 14 amino acids. The CDR3 nucleotides are TGCGCCAGCAGCCCCGGCTCCGGCGGCACTGAAGCTTTCTTT. Encoded protein: CASSPGSGGTEAFF.

The genes are TRBV6-5 and TRBJ2-3; a weak D match, TRBD2 (5 bases). CDR3 length: 13 amino acids. The V end lost 7 bases, the J end lost 3 bases, and 11 bases lay between the germline ends. Germline CDR1 and CDR2: MNHEY and SVGAGI. CDR3 loop: CASTSSHTDTQYF. The CDR3 DNA reads as TGTGCCAGCACTTCTAGCCATACAGATACGCAGTATTTT.

V and J are TRBV5-4 and TRBJ2-7, with 8 bases that match TRBD2. V lost 4 bases to trimming and J lost 4 bases; unmatched junction nucleotides: 7. The CDR3 contains 14 residues. Germline V gives CDR1 SGHNT, CDR2 YYREEE (reference sequence). The CDR3 DNA reads TGTGCCAGCAGCCGTGACGGGGGGGGGTACGAGCAGTACTTC. The encoded protein is CASSRDGGGYEQYF. The full variable domain, completed using reference TRBV5-4 and TRBJ2-7, is ETGVTQSPTHLIKTRGQQVTLRCSSQSGHNTVSWYQQALGQGPQFIFQYYREEENGRGNFPPRFSGLQFPNYSSELNVNALELDDSALYLCASSRDGGGYEQYFGPGTRLTVT.

This chain connects TRBV11-2 to TRBJ2-1, with 10 nucleotides matching TRBD2. Trimming took 5 bases from V and 11 from J; bases not matched to a gene: 6. Germline loops: CDR1 SGHAT, CDR2 FQNNGV. CDR3 size: 13 residues. The CDR3 sequence is CASSVRTSGKQFF. The CDR3 nucleotides read TGTGCCAGCAGCGTTAGGACTAGCGGAAAGCAGTTCTTC.

V usage is TRBV28 and J usage is TRBJ1-5; D ambiguous. In germline, CDR1 is MDHEN, CDR2 SYDVKM. CDR3 length: 13 residues. V lost 3 bases to trimming and J lost 4 bases, with 7 bases between them. The CDR3 region has the DNA TGTGCCAGCAGTTTCTCCGGGAATCAGCCCCAGCATTTT. Translated, it gives CASSFSGNQPQHF.

The genes are TRBV5-5 and TRBJ1-1, with no clear D. V lost 2 bases, J lost 0 bases, and 8 bases lay in between. Per germline, CDR1 SGHKS and CDR2 YYEKEE (reference sequence). This CDR3 comprises 14 residues. The chain's CDR3 is CASSLNSLNTEAFF. The CDR3 DNA is TGTGCCAGCAGCTTAAACTCTCTGAACACTGAAGCTTTCTTT. Supplemented by reference TRBV5-5 and TRBJ1-1, the full variable domain reads DAGVTQSPTHLIKTRGQQVTLRCSPISGHKSVSWYQQVLGQGPQFIFQYYEKEERGRGNFPDRFSARQFPNYSSELNVNALLLGDSALYLCASSLNSLNTEAFFGQGTRLTVV.

This chain uses TRBV27 with TRBJ2-7, with 8 bases that match TRBD1. The junction had 24 bases not matched to a gene; V was cut back by 5 bases and J by 12 bases. The germline gives CDR1 MNHEY, CDR2 SMNVEV (reference sequence). The CDR3 has 17 amino acids. The CDR3 DNA reads TGTGCCAGCAGTCTGCTTACGCCCCGCCATCAGGGGGCCAGGCGGTACTTC. Translating gives CASSLLTPRHQGARRYF.

The CDR3 protein is CATSGSSYEQYF. As DNA, the CDR3 is TGCGCCACCAGCGGGAGCTCCTACGAGCAGTACTTC. The gene calls are TRBV10-1 and TRBJ2-7, with 8 bases fitting TRBD2. J was trimmed by 0 bases and V by 10 bases; bases with no gene match: 2. CDR1 is WNHNN, CDR2 SYGVQD, per germline (reference sequence). The CDR3 length is 12 residues.

CDR3 nucleotide sequence: TGTGCCAGCAGCGGTAGCGGACCCGGGACCCCTTCCTCAGCGCAGTTCTTC. It translates to CASSGSGPGTPSSAQFF. The V call is TRBV9, the J call TRBJ2-1; a possible D gene is TRBD2 (6 bases). The CDR3 has 17 residues. Trimming left V 3 bases short and J 12 bases short, with 28 bases between. Germline V gives CDR1 SGDLS, CDR2 YYNGEE.

The J gene is TRBJ2-5, the V gene TRBV5-6, with 11 bases that match TRBD2. J was trimmed by 1 base and V by 4 bases; bases with no gene match: 6. Germline CDR1 is SGHDT and CDR2 is YYEEEE. The CDR3 has 16 amino acids. In nucleotides, the CDR3 is TGTGCCAGCAGCCATACTAGCGGGGGCGCCCAAGAGACCCAGTACTTC. This sequence encodes CASSHTSGGAQETQYF.

The gene calls are TRBV5-5 and TRBJ1-2, with D perhaps matching TRBD1 (6 bases). The germline V gene encodes CDR1 SGHKS and CDR2 YYEKEE (reference sequence). The V end lost 7 bases, the J end lost 3 bases, and 13 bases lay between the germline ends. This CDR3 contains 13 residues. The CDR3, as DNA: TGTGCCAGCTCTCTTGAGGGGGACTATGGCTACACCTTC. Its protein is CASSLEGDYGYTF.

The chain combines TRBV28 with TRBJ2-3; no clear D gene. Germline CDR1 reads MDHEN; CDR2 reads SYDVKM. Trimming removed 4 bases at V and 2 bases at J, with 10 bases between. The CDR3 is made up of 14 amino acids. CDR3 region: CASSSGRFTDTQYF. For the CDR3, the DNA is TGTGCCAGCAGTTCTGGCAGGTTCACAGATACGCAGTATTTT.

V usage is TRBV12-3 or TRBV12-4 and J usage is TRBJ1-5; D is unclear. This CDR3 contains 12 residues. V lost 6 bases, J lost 11 bases, and 14 bases lay in between. For the CDR3, the DNA is TGTGCCAGCAGGCAAAATCAGGCGTCCCAGCATTTT. Translation gives CASRQNQASQHF.

As DNA, the CDR3 is TGTGCCACCCAATCACCGAGGACAGGGAACTCCTACGAGCAGTACTTC. Its protein product is CATQSPRTGNSYEQYF. V is TRBV2 and J is TRBJ2-7; 8 nucleotides align to TRBD1. The V gene's germline CDR1 is SNHLY and CDR2 FYNNEI. CDR3 size: 16 residues. The V segment lost 10 bases and the J segment 0 bases; nucleotides outside the gene matches: 14.

The V call is TRBV6-5, the J call TRBJ1-2; TRBD1 aligns across 9 bases. This CDR3 spans 12 amino acids. Germline V CDR1 and CDR2: MNHEY, SVGAGI. Trimming took 6 bases from V and 10 from J; bases not matched to a gene: 6. The CDR3 nucleotides read TGTGCCAGCAGAGACAGGGGGGTCGACTACACCTTC. It translates to CASRDRGVDYTF.

The gene calls are TRBV6-4 and TRBJ2-1; 10 bases are shared with TRBD2. Germline loops: CDR1 MRHNA, CDR2 SNTAGT. The J segment lost 1 base and the V segment lost 5 bases, leaving 2 bases of the junction unmatched. The CDR3 sequence is 15 residues long. The chain's CDR3 is CASSLLAGSYNEQFF. The CDR3 nucleotides are TGTGCCAGCAGTTTACTAGCGGGGTCCTACAATGAGCAGTTCTTC.

A few counts support this clone. The chain has TRBV24-1 and TRBJ2-7, with D possibly being TRBD1 (6 bases). CDR1 and CDR2 (germline): KGHDR, SFDVKD. V lost 7 bases and J lost 0, with 15 bases in between. This CDR3 spans 15 amino acids. In DNA form, the CDR3 reads TGTGCCACCAGCTCCTCTGGGACACTCTCCTACGAGCAGTACTTC. This translates into CATSSSGTLSYEQYF.

The V call is TRBV6-5, the J call TRBJ1-1; the match to TRBD1 covers 7 bases. Germline CDR1 and CDR2: MNHEY and SVGAGI. Germline trimming cut 4 bases from V and 5 bases from J; bases unmatched to any gene: 4. The CDR3 runs to 13 residues. CDR3 region: CASSSTGRTEAFF. In nucleotides, the CDR3 is TGTGCCAGCAGTTCGACAGGGAGAACTGAAGCTTTCTTT.

The chain is built from TRBV29-1 and TRBJ1-1, with 8 bases matching TRBD1. The CDR3 is 13 amino acids. Germline values: CDR1 SQVTM, CDR2 ANQGSEA. Trimming cost V 3 bases and J 12 bases; bases outside gene matches: 12. CDR3 sequence (DNA): TGCAGCGTTGAGTCCGGAGACAGGGGCAGAACTTTCTTT. This codes for CSVESGDRGRTFF.